Below are 24 T cell receptor beta chains sequenced from a single sample in a study of T cells in Graves' hyperthyroidism and ophthalmopathy. TCR beta CDR3 regions were amplified from RNA transcripts. With the HTBI primer set, the TCR CDR3 went through a first round of RT-PCR. TCRdb recomputed calls from the multiplex PCR reads with MiXCR, one row per CDR3 protein. Of about 550,000 distinct CDR3 sequences in the sample, 20% were seen once. What was sequenced was blood. The receptors were gathered from a man between 18 and 29 years old with Graves' hyperthyroidism.

This clonotype showed up many times. The chain is built from TRBV11-1 and TRBJ2-2; TRBD2 might be the D (6 bases). Germline CDR1 and CDR2: SGHAT and FQDESV (reference sequence). V gave up 3 bases and J gave up 3 bases, with 8 bases separating them. The CDR3 consists of 14 residues. The CDR3, as DNA: TGTGCCAGCAGCTTGGGACTCGACACCGGGGAGCTGTTTTTT. Protein sequence: CASSLGLDTGELFF.

At least ten counts were recorded for this clonotype. The chain combines TRBV20-1 with TRBJ2-5; D perhaps matches TRBD1 (6 bases). The CDR3 totals 14 residues. V lost 3 bases and J 3 bases, leaving 14 bases between the germline ends. Germline CDR1 DFQATT, CDR2 SNEGSKA (reference sequence). The CDR3 is CSASLKQGKETQYF. For the CDR3, the DNA is TGCAGTGCTAGCCTCAAACAGGGAAAAGAGACCCAGTACTTC.

This clonotype was seen a single time. V and J are TRBV5-1 and TRBJ2-2; 7 bases line up with TRBD1. CDR1 and CDR2 (germline): SGHRS, YFSETQ. The junction had 8 bases not matched to a gene; V was cut back by 7 bases and J by 5 bases. This CDR3 has 14 amino acids. The CDR3 loop reads CASENTGVTGELFF. CDR3 coding DNA: TGCGCCAGCGAGAATACAGGGGTGACCGGGGAGCTGTTTTTT.

Many counts were recorded for this clonotype. The chain uses TRBV20-1 and TRBJ1-2, with D possibly TRBD1 on 5 matching bases. Between the trimmed V and J ends, which lost 6 bases and 5 bases, there was a span of 10 bases. This CDR3 has 11 residues. Germline-derived CDR1 and CDR2 are DFQATT and SNEGSKA (reference sequence). The CDR3 here is CSARRGYGYTF. CDR3 in DNA: TGCAGTGCCAGACGGGGGTATGGCTACACCTTC.

This clonotype was recorded at least ten times. The V and J genes are TRBV11-1 and TRBJ1-3; D unclear. The CDR3 has 19 amino acids. CDR1 SGHAT and CDR2 FQDESV come from the germline V gene (reference sequence). V was clipped by 5 bases and J by 0 bases, with 23 bases between them. The DNA of the CDR3 is TGTGCCAGCAGCCCAAAAAGGTTGCGAGATGAGCCCTCTGGAAACACCATATATTTT. Protein: CASSPKRLRDEPSGNTIYF.

This clonotype occurred many times. The chain combines TRBV12-3 or TRBV12-4 with TRBJ1-5; D is possibly TRBD1 (5 bases). The CDR3 runs 15 residues. Trimming left V 6 bases short and J 6 bases short, with 18 bases between. The CDR3 DNA reads as TGTGCCAGCAGCTCTGGAGGGACCTGGGGTCAGCCCCAGCATTTT. Protein sequence: CASSSGGTWGQPQHF.

This clonotype was detected many times. The chain joins TRBV5-1 to TRBJ2-7; D is possibly TRBD1 (6 bases). Trimming removed 0 bases at V and 2 bases at J, with 9 bases between. This CDR3 contains 14 residues. The V gene's germline CDR1 is SGHRS and CDR2 YFSETQ. This chain's CDR3 is CASSLGTVPYEQYF. The DNA for the CDR3 is TGCGCCAGCAGCTTGGGGACAGTTCCCTACGAGCAGTACTTC. The full variable domain, rest sourced from reference TRBV5-1 and TRBJ2-7, is KAGVTQTPRYLIKTRGQQVTLSCSPISGHRSVSWYQQTPGQGLQFLFEYFSETQRNKGNFPGRFSGRQFSNSRSEMNVSTLELGDSALYLCASSLGTVPYEQYFGPGTRLTVT.

This sequence joins TRBV5-5 and TRBJ2-2; D could derive from TRBD1 or TRBD2 (5 bases each). V was pared by 3 bases and J by 1 base, with 10 bases between. The CDR3 totals 15 residues. Germline V gene lookup returns CDR1 SGHKS and CDR2 YYEKEE (reference sequence). This CDR3 is CASSSRGRNTGELFF. As DNA, the CDR3 is TGTGCCAGCAGCTCTCGGGGCAGGAACACCGGGGAGCTGTTTTTT. The whole variable domain, filled in from reference TRBV5-5 and TRBJ2-2, reads DAGVTQSPTHLIKTRGQQVTLRCSPISGHKSVSWYQQVLGQGPQFIFQYYEKEERGRGNFPDRFSARQFPNYSSELNVNALLLGDSALYLCASSSRGRNTGELFFGEGSRLTVL.

V and J are TRBV5-1 and TRBJ1-2; tentatively, D is TRBD1 (5 bases). The CDR3 extends over 12 amino acids. The V gene's germline CDR1 is SGHRS and CDR2 YFSETQ. V was pared by 7 bases and J by 3 bases, with 10 bases between. The chain's CDR3 is CASGGEDYGYTF. The CDR3 DNA reads TGCGCCAGCGGAGGGGAGGACTATGGCTACACCTTC.

This clonotype came up many times. V usage is TRBV5-1 and J usage is TRBJ1-2; 10 nucleotides align to TRBD1. Germline V CDR1 and CDR2: SGHRS, YFSETQ. V lost 4 bases and J lost 4; bases outside the gene matches: 7. The CDR3 is made up of 15 amino acids. CDR3 sequence reads: CASSEGQGRGYGYTF. CDR3 DNA sequence: TGCGCCAGCAGCGAGGGACAGGGGAGAGGCTATGGCTACACCTTC.

This clonotype was seen a handful of times. V gene TRBV4-2 combines with J gene TRBJ2-5; no clear D gene. The CDR3 runs 15 residues. The germline CDR1 and CDR2 sequences are LGHNA and YNFKEQ. V lost 0 bases to trimming and J lost 6 bases, with 14 bases between them. The CDR3 nucleotides are TGTGCCAGCAGCCAAGATAAGGCAGGTGTGAAGACCCAGTACTTC. Residues: CASSQDKAGVKTQYF.

In this sample, this clonotype turned up many times. The rearrangement joins TRBV28 to TRBJ2-2, with a possible D match to TRBD1 (6 bases). V was cut by 4 bases and J by 3 bases, with 9 bases left in between. Germline V gene data show CDR1 as MDHEN and CDR2 as SYDVKM. The CDR3 has 14 amino acids. The CDR3 loop is CASSSHRDTGELFF. The DNA for the CDR3 is TGTGCCAGCAGTTCACACAGGGACACCGGGGAGCTGTTTTTT.

Only a few counts were recorded for this clonotype. V usage is TRBV3-1 and J usage is TRBJ1-2, with D perhaps matching TRBD1 (6 bases). Germline values: CDR1 LGHDT, CDR2 YNNKEL (reference sequence). V was cut by 10 bases and J by 0 bases, with 18 bases left in between. This CDR3 region has 15 residues. The DNA for the CDR3 is TGTGCCACCCGGTCCCGGGACAAAGCTAACTATGGCTACACCTTC. This sequence encodes CATRSRDKANYGYTF. The full variable domain, completed using reference TRBV3-1 and TRBJ1-2, is DTAVSQTPKYLVTQMGNDKSIKCEQNLGHDTMYWYKQDSKKFLKIMFSYNNKELIINETVPNRFSPKSPDKAHLNLHINSLELGDSAVYFCATRSRDKANYGYTFGSGTRLTVV.

This clonotype was observed at least ten times. The gene calls are TRBV6-1 and TRBJ2-5; D remains unclear. Germline CDR1 and CDR2: MNHNS and SASEGT. V lost 0 bases and J lost 4, with 0 bases in between. CDR3 length equals 11 residues. The CDR3 DNA is TGTGCCAGCAGTGAAGCAGAGACCCAGTACTTC. Its translation: CASSEAETQYF.

The chain couples TRBV12-3 or TRBV12-4 to TRBJ2-7, with D perhaps TRBD1 or TRBD2 (6 bases each). Trimming left V 8 bases short and J 3 bases short, with 23 bases between. The CDR3 runs to 16 residues. In DNA, the CDR3 is TGTGCCAGCGGGTCCTTAAGGAGGGGGAAAGTCTACGAGCAGTACTTC. Translated, it gives CASGSLRRGKVYEQYF.

This clonotype came up many times. The CDR3 DNA is TGTGCCAGCAGTGAAGGGACAGGAATGAACACTGAAGCTTTCTTT. The encoded protein is CASSEGTGMNTEAFF. J is TRBJ1-1 and V is TRBV6-1; 7 nucleotides agree with TRBD1. V was pared by 1 base and J by 0 bases, with 2 bases of the junction left unmatched. CDR3 size: 15 residues. CDR1 is MNHNS, CDR2 SASEGT, per germline.

This clonotype was recorded at least ten times. CDR3 DNA: TGCAGTGCTTATTATGGGGGAAGGACTGGCGAGCAGTACTTC. Its translation is CSAYYGGRTGEQYF. The rearrangement uses TRBV20-1 and TRBJ2-7; D tentatively fits TRBD1 or TRBD2 (5 bases each). V was trimmed by 5 bases and J by 6 bases, leaving 20 bases between them. There are 14 residues in the CDR3. Germline CDR1 and CDR2: DFQATT and SNEGSKA (reference sequence).

The chain has TRBV11-2 and TRBJ2-7; D may be TRBD1 or TRBD2 (5 bases each). The CDR3 extends over 15 amino acids. V dropped 5 bases and J dropped 6 bases, with 20 bases sitting between them. Germline CDR1 is SGHAT and CDR2 is FQNNGV. DNA for the CDR3: TGTGCCAGCAGCCAAGGAGTGGGACCCCTTTTCGAGCAGTACTTC. This gives the protein CASSQGVGPLFEQYF.

A note on this clonotype: A junction boundary mismatches the germline segment, possibly from a read error. The chain combines TRBV29-1 with TRBJ2-5; 7 bases fit TRBD1. CDR3 length: 14 amino acids. CDR1 SQVTM and CDR2 ANQGSEA come from the germline V gene. The CDR3 DNA follows: TGCAGCGTTGCTGACAGGGCGAGCCAAGAGACCCAGTGCTTC. Encoded protein: CSVADRASQETQCF.

This clonotype was counted at least ten times. This chain uses TRBV11-3 with TRBJ1-1; D remains unclear. The CDR3 is 15 amino acids. From germline, CDR1 is SGHNT and CDR2 YENEEA. Trimming cost V 1 base and J 0 bases, with 9 bases left between them. CDR3 residues: CASSLGFAMNTEAFF. In nucleotides, the CDR3 is TGTGCCAGCAGCTTAGGCTTCGCAATGAACACTGAAGCTTTCTTT.

This clonotype showed up many times. The V call is TRBV27, the J call TRBJ1-1, with 8 bases identical to TRBD1. There are 12 residues in the CDR3. The germline V gene encodes CDR1 MNHEY and CDR2 SMNVEV (reference sequence). V trimming: 10 bases; J trimming: 11 bases; junction bases outside the gene matches: 12. In nucleotides, the CDR3 is TGTGCCAACAGAACTAGGACAGGGTACGCTTTCTTT. Its protein product is CANRTRTGYAFF.

This clonotype was recorded at least ten times. The chain couples TRBV30 to TRBJ1-5; 7 positions agree with TRBD1. This CDR3 spans 13 amino acids. Germline assignment: CDR1 GTSNPN and CDR2 SVGIG (reference sequence). After removal of 2 bases from V and 4 bases from J, the junction contained 2 bases not matched to a gene. The CDR3 DNA reads TGTGCCTGGAGTCAACAGGGGAATCAGCCCCAGCATTTT. Its translation: CAWSQQGNQPQHF. The full variable domain, in which reference TRBV30 and TRBJ1-5 provide the parts outside the CDR3, is SQTIHQWPATLVQPVGSPLSLECTVEGTSNPNLYWYRQAAGRGLQLLFYSVGIGQISSEVPQNLSASRPQDRQFILSSKKLLLSDSGFYLCAWSQQGNQPQHFGDGTRLSIL.

V gene TRBV5-6 combines with J gene TRBJ2-7, with no clear D. This CDR3 has 14 residues. Germline-derived CDR1 and CDR2 are SGHDT and YYEEEE. Deletions cut 0 bases from V and 3 bases from J, with 10 bases between. The CDR3 region has the DNA TGTGCCAGCAGCTTGGGGGGAAGGAACTACGAGCAGTACTTC. Its translation: CASSLGGRNYEQYF. Full variable domain (missing parts from reference TRBV5-6 and TRBJ2-7): DAGVTQSPTHLIKTRGQQVTLRCSPKSGHDTVSWYQQALGQGPQFIFQYYEEEERQRGNFPDRFSGHQFPNYSSELNVNALLLGDSALYLCASSLGGRNYEQYFGPGTRLTVT.

The chain employs TRBV5-1 and TRBJ2-2; D perhaps matches TRBD1 (6 bases). CDR1 is SGHRS, CDR2 YFSETQ, per germline. V was trimmed by 0 bases and J by 7 bases, leaving 10 bases between them. The CDR3 spans 14 residues. The DNA for the CDR3 is TGCGCCAGCAGCTTGGACAGGGCGATCGGGGAGCTGTTTTTT. Its translation is CASSLDRAIGELFF.